This TCR beta chain was sequenced during a study of blood T cells in healthy people across ages. Ranging in age from about 6 to 95, the donors were healthy Caucasian individuals from Russia. It was with a sample-barcoded 5' primer and a J-beta primer mix that a second PCR of roughly 7 to 12 cycles was run. TCRdb re-called the 5' RACE reads through MiXCR, storing one row per CDR3 protein. The sample holds around 280,000 distinct CDR3 sequences; 25% to 30% are singletons and the top ten take around 29%. The CDR3 runs to 14 residues. Trimming took 4 bases from V and 0 from J, leaving 7 bases between them. CDR1 SGHAT and CDR2 FQNNGV come from the germline V gene. A few counts support this clonotype.

The J gene is TRBJ2-1, the V gene TRBV11-2, with unresolved D. This receptor was identified in a woman in her sixties or seventies in good health. Sequencing was done on a sample of blood. The CDR3 is CASSSLGSYNEQFF. CDR3 sequence (DNA): TGTGCCAGCAGCTCCCTCGGCTCCTACAATGAGCAGTTCTTC.